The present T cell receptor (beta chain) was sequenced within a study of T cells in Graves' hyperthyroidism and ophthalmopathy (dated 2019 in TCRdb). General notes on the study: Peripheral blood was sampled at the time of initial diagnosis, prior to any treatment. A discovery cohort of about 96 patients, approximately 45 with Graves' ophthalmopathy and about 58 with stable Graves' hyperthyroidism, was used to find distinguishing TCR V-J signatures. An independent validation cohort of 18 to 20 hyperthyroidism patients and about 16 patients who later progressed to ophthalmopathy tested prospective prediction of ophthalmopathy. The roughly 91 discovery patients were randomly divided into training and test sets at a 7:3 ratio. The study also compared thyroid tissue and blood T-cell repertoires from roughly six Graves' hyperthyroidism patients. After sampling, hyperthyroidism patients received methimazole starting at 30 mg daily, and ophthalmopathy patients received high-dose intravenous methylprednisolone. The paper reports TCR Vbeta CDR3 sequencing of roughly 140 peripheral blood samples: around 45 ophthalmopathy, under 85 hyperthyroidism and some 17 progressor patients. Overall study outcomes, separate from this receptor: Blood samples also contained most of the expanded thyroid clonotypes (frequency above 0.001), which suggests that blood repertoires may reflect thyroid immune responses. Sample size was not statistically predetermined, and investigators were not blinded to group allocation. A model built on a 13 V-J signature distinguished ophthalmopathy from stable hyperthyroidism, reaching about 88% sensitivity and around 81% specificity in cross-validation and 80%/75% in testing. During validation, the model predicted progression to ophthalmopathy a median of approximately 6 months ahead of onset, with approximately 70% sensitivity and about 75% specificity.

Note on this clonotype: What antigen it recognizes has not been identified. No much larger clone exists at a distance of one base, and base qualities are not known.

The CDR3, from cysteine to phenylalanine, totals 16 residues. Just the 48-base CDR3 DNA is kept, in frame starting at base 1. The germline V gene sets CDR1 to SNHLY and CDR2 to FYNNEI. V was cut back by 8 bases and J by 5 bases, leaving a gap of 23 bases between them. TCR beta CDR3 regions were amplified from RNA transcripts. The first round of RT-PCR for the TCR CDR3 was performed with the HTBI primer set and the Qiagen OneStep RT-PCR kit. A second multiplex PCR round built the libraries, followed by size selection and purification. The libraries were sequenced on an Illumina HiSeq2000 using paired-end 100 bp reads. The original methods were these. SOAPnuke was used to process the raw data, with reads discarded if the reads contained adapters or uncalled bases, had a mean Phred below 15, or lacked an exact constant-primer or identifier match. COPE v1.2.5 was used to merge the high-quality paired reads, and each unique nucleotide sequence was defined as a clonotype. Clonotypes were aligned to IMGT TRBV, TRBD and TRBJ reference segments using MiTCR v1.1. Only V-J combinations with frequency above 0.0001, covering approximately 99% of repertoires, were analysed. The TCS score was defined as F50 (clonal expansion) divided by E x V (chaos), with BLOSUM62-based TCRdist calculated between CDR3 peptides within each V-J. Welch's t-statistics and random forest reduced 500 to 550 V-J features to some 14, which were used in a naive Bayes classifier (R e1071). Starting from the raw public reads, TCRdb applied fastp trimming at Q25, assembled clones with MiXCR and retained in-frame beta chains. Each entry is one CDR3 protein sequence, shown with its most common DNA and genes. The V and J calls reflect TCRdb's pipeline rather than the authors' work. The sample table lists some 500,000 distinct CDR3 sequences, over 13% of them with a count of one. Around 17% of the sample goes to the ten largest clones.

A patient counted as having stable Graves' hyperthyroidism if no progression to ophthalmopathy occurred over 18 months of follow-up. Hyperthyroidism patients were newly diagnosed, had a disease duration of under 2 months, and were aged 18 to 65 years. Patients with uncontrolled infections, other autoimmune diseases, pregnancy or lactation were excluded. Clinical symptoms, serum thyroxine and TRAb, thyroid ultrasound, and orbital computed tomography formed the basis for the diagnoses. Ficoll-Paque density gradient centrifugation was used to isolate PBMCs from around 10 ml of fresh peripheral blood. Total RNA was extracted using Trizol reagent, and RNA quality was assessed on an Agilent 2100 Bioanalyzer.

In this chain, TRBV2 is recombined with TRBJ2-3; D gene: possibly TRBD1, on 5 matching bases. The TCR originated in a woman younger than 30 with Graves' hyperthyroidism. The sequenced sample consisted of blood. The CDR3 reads CASSPLSVARGDTQYF. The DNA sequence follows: TGTGCCAGCTCACCACTATCAGTGGCTAGGGGAGATACGCAGTATTTT.